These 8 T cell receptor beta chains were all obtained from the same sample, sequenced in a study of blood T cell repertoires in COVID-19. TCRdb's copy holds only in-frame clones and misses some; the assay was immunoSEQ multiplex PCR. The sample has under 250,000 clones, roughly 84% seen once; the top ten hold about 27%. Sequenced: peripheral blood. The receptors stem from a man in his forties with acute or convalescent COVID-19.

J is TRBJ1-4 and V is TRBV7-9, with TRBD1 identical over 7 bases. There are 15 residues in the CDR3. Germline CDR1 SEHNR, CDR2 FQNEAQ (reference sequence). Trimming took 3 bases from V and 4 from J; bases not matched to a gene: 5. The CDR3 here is CASSFGTAFNEKLFF. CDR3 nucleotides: TGTGCCAGCAGCTTCGGGACAGCTTTTAATGAAAAACTGTTTTTT.

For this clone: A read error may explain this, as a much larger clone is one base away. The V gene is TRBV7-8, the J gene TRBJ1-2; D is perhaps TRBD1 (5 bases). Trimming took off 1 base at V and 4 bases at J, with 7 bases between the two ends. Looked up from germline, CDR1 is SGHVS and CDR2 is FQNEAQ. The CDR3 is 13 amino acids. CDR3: CASSLGTSYGYTF. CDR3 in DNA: TGTGCCAGCAGCTTAGGGACAAGCTATGGCTACACCTTC.

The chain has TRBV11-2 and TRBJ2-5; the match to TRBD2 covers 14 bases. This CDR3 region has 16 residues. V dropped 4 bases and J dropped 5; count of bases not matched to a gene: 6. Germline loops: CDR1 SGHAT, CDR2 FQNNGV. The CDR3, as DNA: TGTGCCAGCAGCTCGGGGACTAGCGGGAGATGGGAGACCCAGTACTTC. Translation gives CASSSGTSGRWETQYF.

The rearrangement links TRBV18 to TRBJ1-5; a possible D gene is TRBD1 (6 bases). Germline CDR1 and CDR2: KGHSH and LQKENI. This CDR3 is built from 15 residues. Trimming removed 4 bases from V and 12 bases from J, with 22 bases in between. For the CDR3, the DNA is TGTGCCAGCTCACAACTCAAGGACAGCCCAGTGCACCAGCATTTT. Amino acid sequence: CASSQLKDSPVHQHF. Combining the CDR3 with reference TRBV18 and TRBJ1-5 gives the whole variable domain NAGVMQNPRHLVRRRGQEARLRCSPMKGHSHVYWYRQLPEEGLKFMVYLQKENIIDESGMPKERFSAEFPKEGPSILRIQQVVRGDSAAYFCASSQLKDSPVHQHFGDGTRLSIL.

This CDR3 reads CASSLVGAGGYGQYF. CDR3 DNA sequence: TGTGCCAGCAGCTTGGTCGGGGCAGGAGGGTATGGGCAGTATTTT. This chain joins TRBV5-6 and TRBJ2-3; D is possibly TRBD2 (6 bases). With 0 bases removed from V and 11 bases from J, the gap between germline ends came to 19 bases. The length of the CDR3 is 15 residues. Germline V lookup: CDR1 SGHDT, CDR2 YYEEEE.

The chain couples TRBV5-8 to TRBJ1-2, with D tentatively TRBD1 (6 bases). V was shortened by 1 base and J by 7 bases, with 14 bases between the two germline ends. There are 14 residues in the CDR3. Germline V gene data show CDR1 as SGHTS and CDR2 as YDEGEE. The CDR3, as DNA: TGTGCCAGCAGCTTGCAGGGGACCGCTCCTGGCTACACCTTC. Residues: CASSLQGTAPGYTF.

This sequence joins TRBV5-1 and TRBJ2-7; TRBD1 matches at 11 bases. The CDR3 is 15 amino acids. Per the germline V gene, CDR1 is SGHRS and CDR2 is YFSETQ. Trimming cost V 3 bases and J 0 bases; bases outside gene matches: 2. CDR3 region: CASSWTGGGSYEQYF. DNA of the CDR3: TGCGCCAGCAGCTGGACAGGGGGCGGCTCCTACGAGCAGTACTTC.

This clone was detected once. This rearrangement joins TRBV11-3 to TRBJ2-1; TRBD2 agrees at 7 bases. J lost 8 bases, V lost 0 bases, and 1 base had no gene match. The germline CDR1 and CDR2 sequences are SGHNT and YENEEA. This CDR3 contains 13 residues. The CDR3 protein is CASSLDRGDEQFF. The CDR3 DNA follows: TGTGCCAGCAGCTTAGATCGGGGGGATGAGCAGTTCTTC.